This T cell receptor beta chain was obtained from a study of blood T cell repertoires in COVID-19. TCRdb's copy holds only in-frame clones and misses some; the assay was immunoSEQ multiplex PCR. The table shows about 150,000 clones, with around 86% occurring only once. This TCR came from a man between 65 and 85 years old with acute or convalescent COVID-19. Sequencing was done on a sample of peripheral blood.

The CDR3 region is CASSVESVWETQYF. The CDR3 DNA sequence: TGTGCCAGCAGCGTAGAATCGGTGTGGGAGACCCAGTACTTC. J is TRBJ2-5 and V is TRBV9; no reliable D call. This CDR3 is built from 14 residues. Germline loops: CDR1 SGDLS, CDR2 YYNGEE. V gave up 0 bases and J gave up 5 bases, with 11 bases separating them. The whole variable domain, filled in from reference TRBV9 and TRBJ2-5, reads DSGVTQTPKHLITATGQRVTLRCSPRSGDLSVYWYQQSLDQGLQFLIQYYNGEERAKGNILERFSAQQFPDLHSELNLSSLELGDSALYFCASSVESVWETQYFGPGTRLLVL.